This T cell receptor beta chain was documented in a study of cytotoxic CD8 clonotypes in ibrutinib-treated CLL. The data were produced by immunoSEQ multiplex PCR, yet TCRdb's version contains in-frame clones alone and is incomplete. This table holds about 25,000 clones, around 85% found once. The ends were cut back, 3 bases at V and 7 bases at J, with 9 bases in the middle. This CDR3 contains 13 residues. Germline V gene sequence: CDR1 MDHEN, CDR2 SYDVKM. This clone was seen just once. This chain joins TRBV28 and TRBJ1-4, with D possibly matching TRBD1 (6 bases). This TCR was sampled from a human donor with chronic lymphocytic leukemia. Sequences were derived from PBMCs, sampled after 24 months of ibrutinib treatment. DNA of the CDR3: TGTGCCAGCAGTTTTCAGGGGTTTGAAAAACTGTTTTTT. As protein: CASSFQGFEKLFF. Full variable domain (outside the CDR3, taken from reference TRBV28 and TRBJ1-4): DVKVTQSSRYLVKRTGEKVFLECVQDMDHENMFWYRQDPGLGLRLIYFSYDVKMKEKGDIPEGYSVSREKKERFSLILESASTNQTSMYLCASSFQGFEKLFFGSGTQLSVL.